These 25 T cell receptor beta chains share one sample of origin, sequenced in a study of T cell repertoires in cytomegalovirus infection. These receptors' antigens are unknown. TCRdb passed the reads through MiXCR, listing each CDR3 protein once. The sample shows around 900,000 distinct CDR3 sequences, roughly 30% of them seen only once. Material: cultured CD8+ T cells from PBMCs, obtained from culture after CMV antigen stimulation. Receptors were obtained from a human donor in good health (CMV status not recorded). Some clones in this sample may be carry-over from other donors' samples.

This clonotype was observed a few times. The V gene is TRBV7-2, the J gene TRBJ2-3; 11 nucleotides agree with TRBD2. The CDR3 has 15 residues. Germline trimming cut 5 bases from V and 4 bases from J; bases unmatched to any gene: 5. Germline V gives CDR1 SGHTA, CDR2 FQGNSA. The CDR3 DNA sequence: TGTGCCAGCAGCCTACTAGCGGGGGTATCAGATACGCAGTATTTT. It specifies CASSLLAGVSDTQYF. Based on the CDR3 plus reference TRBV7-2 and TRBJ2-3, the full variable domain is GAGVSQSPSNKVTEKGKDVELRCDPISGHTALYWYRQSLGQGLEFLIYFQGNSAPDKSGLPSDRFSAERTGGSVSTLTIQRTQQEDSAVYLCASSLLAGVSDTQYFGPGTRLTVL.

The chain employs TRBV4-3 and TRBJ2-5, with 9 bases matching TRBD2. J gave up 5 bases and V 0 bases, and 7 bases lay outside the gene matches. Germline CDR1 reads LGHNA; CDR2 reads YSLEER. This CDR3 is built from 16 residues. The CDR3 DNA reads as TGCGCCAGCAGCCAAGAAGGGCGGGGGGGCCGGGAGACCCAGTACTTC. Translating it yields CASSQEGRGGRETQYF.

The chain's CDR3 is CASSQGVGSYNEQFF. For the CDR3, the DNA is TGCGCCAGCAGCCAAGGGGTGGGGTCCTACAATGAGCAGTTCTTC. The V and J genes are TRBV4-3 and TRBJ2-1; D unclear. The germline CDR1 and CDR2 sequences are LGHNA and YSLEER. The CDR3 consists of 15 residues. The ends were cut back, 1 base at V and 1 base at J, with 8 bases in the middle.

This chain uses TRBV12-3 or TRBV12-4 with TRBJ1-1; D remains ambiguous. This CDR3 has 16 amino acids. The DNA of the CDR3 is TGTGCTAGCCTCCCGGGAACAAGGGCAAGGTGGACTGAAGCTTTCTTT. This translates into CASLPGTRARWTEAFF.

The V and J genes are TRBV7-6 and TRBJ2-1; no clear D gene. Germline V gene sequence: CDR1 SGHVS, CDR2 FNYEAQ. The germline V and J ends were trimmed by 2 bases and 8 bases, with 7 bases remaining between them. The CDR3 consists of 12 residues. As DNA, the CDR3 is TGTGCCAGCAGCTTATATTTCGATGAGCAGTTCTTC. As protein: CASSLYFDEQFF.

In its sample, this clonotype was seen a few times. The chain recombines TRBV2 with TRBJ2-2; 9 bases map to TRBD2. Germline loops: CDR1 SNHLY, CDR2 FYNNEI. The trim removed 7 bases at V and 0 bases at J, leaving 18 bases unmatched. This CDR3 spans 20 amino acids. CDR3 loop: CASTRRRLAETRANTGELFF. In DNA form, the CDR3 reads TGTGCCAGCACCCGACGGAGACTAGCGGAAACCCGAGCGAACACCGGGGAGCTGTTTTTT.

This clonotype was seen only a few times. The gene calls are TRBV12-3 or TRBV12-4 and TRBJ1-2, with D perhaps matching TRBD1 (6 bases). The CDR3 is 13 amino acids. The V gene lost 7 bases and the J gene lost 7 bases, with 16 bases spanning the gap. CDR3 DNA: TGTGCCAGCATAACCGGGGGGGCTTTTGGCTACACCTTC. Translated, it gives CASITGGAFGYTF.

This clonotype was seen at least ten times. The chain's CDR3 is CASSFGRGQYTEAFF. The CDR3, as DNA: TGTGCCAGCAGCTTTGGCAGGGGGCAGTACACTGAAGCTTTCTTT. The chain employs TRBV7-2 and TRBJ1-1; 8 bases fit TRBD1. Germline-derived CDR1 and CDR2 are SGHTA and FQGNSA. The CDR3 runs 15 residues. The junction had 6 bases not matched to a gene; V was cut back by 3 bases and J by 3 bases. Supplemented by reference TRBV7-2 and TRBJ1-1, the full variable domain reads GAGVSQSPSNKVTEKGKDVELRCDPISGHTALYWYRQSLGQGLEFLIYFQGNSAPDKSGLPSDRFSAERTGGSVSTLTIQRTQQEDSAVYLCASSFGRGQYTEAFFGQGTRLTVV.

This clonotype was found a few times. The V and J genes are TRBV12-3 or TRBV12-4 and TRBJ1-3, with TRBD1 matching 8 bases. The CDR3 runs 13 residues. Germline trimming cut 8 bases from V and 9 bases from J; bases unmatched to any gene: 9. CDR3 DNA sequence: TGTGCCAGCCCTCTGGGGACAGGTCCCACCATATATTTT. As protein: CASPLGTGPTIYF.

This clonotype appeared a few times. V gene TRBV7-9 combines with J gene TRBJ1-1, with D possibly being TRBD1 (5 bases). Germline V lookup: CDR1 SEHNR, CDR2 FQNEAQ (reference sequence). Trimming pared 4 bases from V and 5 bases from J, leaving 11 bases between. The CDR3 is made up of 13 amino acids. CDR3 nucleotide sequence: TGTGCCAGCAGCTCCAGGGCTAGTACTGAAGCTTTCTTT. Translated, it gives CASSSRASTEAFF.

This clonotype showed up just a few times. The chain combines TRBV6-1 with TRBJ1-4; 8 positions match TRBD1. Per the germline V gene, CDR1 is MNHNS and CDR2 is SASEGT. This CDR3 contains 14 residues. The V and J ends lost 6 bases and 9 bases, in that order; junction bases with no gene match: 9. CDR3 sequence reads: CASSPGQGGQKLFF. In DNA form, the CDR3 reads TGTGCCAGCAGCCCCGGACAGGGCGGCCAAAAACTGTTTTTT.

The chain employs TRBV12-3 or TRBV12-4 and TRBJ1-4, with D perhaps matching TRBD1 (6 bases). The CDR3 spans 16 residues. V was cut by 6 bases and J by 4 bases, with 18 bases left in between. CDR3 coding DNA: TGTGCCAGCAGCGACCCTCCCGGGACAAATAATGAAAAACTGTTTTTT. This encodes CASSDPPGTNNEKLFF.

The rearrangement joins TRBV28 to TRBJ1-4; TRBD1 is a possible D gene (5 bases). CDR1 and CDR2 from the germline V gene are MDHEN and SYDVKM. V was clipped by 6 bases and J by 4 bases, with 12 bases between them. There are 14 residues in the CDR3. The DNA of the CDR3 is TGTGCCAGCAGCCAGACAGACATTAATGAAAAACTGTTTTTT. Amino acid sequence: CASSQTDINEKLFF.

The V call is TRBV2, the J call TRBJ2-3, with D perhaps given as TRBD1 or TRBD2 (5 bases each). CDR1 SNHLY and CDR2 FYNNEI come from the germline V gene. CDR3 length: 13 residues. Deletions cut 10 bases from V and 2 bases from J, with 13 bases between. For the CDR3, the DNA is TGTGCCAACCCCCCGGGGCTCACAGATACGCAGTATTTT. It is translated as CANPPGLTDTQYF.

J is TRBJ2-6 and V is TRBV6-5; D is perhaps TRBD1 (5 bases). From germline, CDR1 is MNHEY and CDR2 SVGAGI. Trimming took off 2 bases at V and 0 bases at J, with 8 bases between the two ends. The CDR3 sequence is 16 residues long. CDR3 bases: TGTGCCAGCAGTTACGCTACAGGCTCTGGGGCCAACGTCCTGACTTTC. Protein product: CASSYATGSGANVLTF.

The CDR3 bases are TGTGCCATCAAAATAGCCGGGACAGGGGGCCTAAAAAACTATGGCTACACCTTC. Amino acid sequence: CAIKIAGTGGLKNYGYTF. The chain links TRBV10-3 to TRBJ1-2; the match to TRBD1 covers 12 bases. The length of the CDR3 is 18 residues. CDR1 is ENHRY and CDR2 is SYGVKD in the germline V gene. V trimming: 7 bases; J trimming: 2 bases; junction bases outside the gene matches: 14.

In its sample, this clonotype was seen a few times. The J gene is TRBJ2-7, the V gene TRBV20-1; 13 nucleotides agree with TRBD2. V dropped 0 bases and J dropped 4; count of bases not matched to a gene: 3. Germline lookup yields CDR1 DFQATT and CDR2 SNEGSKA (reference sequence). CDR3 length: 15 amino acids. The CDR3 bases are TGCAGTGCTAGAGAACCGGGACTAGCGGGGTACGAGCAGTACGTC. It specifies CSAREPGLAGYEQYV.

The chain links TRBV5-5 to TRBJ2-1, with no clear D. The V end was cut by 1 base, the J end by 6 bases, with 8 bases between. CDR1 and CDR2 from the germline V gene are SGHKS and YYEKEE (reference sequence). The length of the CDR3 is 13 residues. The CDR3 is CASSLWPGNEQFF. CDR3 DNA sequence: TGTGCCAGCAGCTTGTGGCCGGGCAATGAGCAGTTCTTC.

This clonotype was seen a handful of times. The V and J genes are TRBV5-1 and TRBJ2-1; D uncertain. The V gene's germline CDR1 is SGHRS and CDR2 YFSETQ. V gave up 0 bases and J gave up 6 bases, with 7 bases separating them. The CDR3 consists of 13 residues. CDR3 sequence: CASSLAVPNEQFF. CDR3 DNA: TGCGCCAGCAGCTTGGCCGTCCCCAATGAGCAGTTCTTC.

The sample holds a few counts of this clonotype. This chain joins TRBV6-1 and TRBJ2-1, with D possibly TRBD2 on 5 matching bases. The V end lost 2 bases, the J end lost 7 bases, and 15 bases lay between the germline ends. Germline CDR1 and CDR2: MNHNS and SASEGT. This CDR3 has 15 residues. The CDR3: CASSETPGRGNEQFF. The CDR3 DNA follows: TGTGCCAGCAGTGAAACCCCGGGAAGAGGGAATGAGCAGTTCTTC.

The sample holds a few counts of this clonotype. The DNA of the CDR3 is TGCGCCAGCAGCCAGGGGGCCCTCCCCTACAATGAGCAGTTCTTC. Encoded protein: CASSQGALPYNEQFF. V usage is TRBV4-1 and J usage is TRBJ2-1, with D perhaps matching TRBD1 (6 bases). V was clipped by 3 bases and J by 2 bases, with 11 bases between them. The CDR3 spans 15 residues. Per germline, CDR1 MGHRA and CDR2 YSYEKL.

The chain joins TRBV12-3 or TRBV12-4 to TRBJ1-1; a possible D gene is TRBD1 (6 bases). With 3 bases removed from V and 6 bases from J, the gap between germline ends came to 14 bases. CDR3 length: 14 amino acids. CDR3 loop: CASSLGLGGPEAFF. The CDR3 DNA follows: TGTGCCAGCAGTTTGGGTTTAGGGGGGCCTGAAGCTTTCTTT.

This clonotype appeared many times. The chain links TRBV7-6 to TRBJ2-5; no firm D call. CDR1 and CDR2 from the germline V gene are SGHVS and FNYEAQ. CDR3 length: 17 amino acids. The V end was cut by 2 bases, the J end by 1 base, with 17 bases between. This CDR3 reads CASSLQAGIEFQETQYF. The CDR3 coding sequence is TGTGCCAGCAGCTTACAGGCTGGAATAGAATTCCAAGAGACCCAGTACTTC.

The V and J genes are TRBV27 and TRBJ1-2; D may be TRBD1 (6 bases). Germline V gives CDR1 MNHEY, CDR2 SMNVEV (reference sequence). This CDR3 comprises 15 residues. The V gene lost 2 bases and the J gene lost 4 bases, with 14 bases spanning the gap. CDR3 nucleotides: TGTGCCAGCAGTTTAACGGTGACAGGCTCCTATGGCTACACCTTC. This encodes CASSLTVTGSYGYTF.

Turning to this clonotype: This clone may be a read error of a much larger clone one base away. The V gene is TRBV7-9, the J gene TRBJ2-6; perhaps D is TRBD1 or TRBD2 (5 bases each). The CDR3 is made up of 16 amino acids. The germline CDR1 and CDR2 sequences are SEHNR and FQNEAQ (reference sequence). The CDR3 DNA reads as TGTGCCAGCGGCTTAGCGCTGGGGGCTGGGGCCAACGTCCTGACTTTC. This translates into CASGLALGAGANVLTF.